These 24 T cell receptor beta chains originate from one sample sequenced in a study of response to subunit inactivated influenza vaccine. TCRdb passed the RT-PCR reads through MiXCR, listing each CDR3 protein once. The profile shows 610,000 or so distinct CDR3 sequences, around 15% of them singletons. The starting material was PBMCs from blood, obtained 11 to 12 days after vaccination. These TCRs come from a middle-aged man who received an inactivated influenza vaccine.

This clonotype was seen a few times. The chain recombines TRBV29-1 with TRBJ2-5; 7 bases agree with TRBD2. Germline V gene sequence: CDR1 SQVTM, CDR2 ANQGSEA. V gave up 5 bases and J gave up 3 bases; unmatched junction bases: 6. This CDR3 spans 13 amino acids. CDR3 sequence reads: CSVRRSGEETQYF. The CDR3 region has the DNA TGCAGCGTTAGGAGGAGCGGGGAAGAGACCCAGTACTTC.

This clonotype was seen a handful of times. The chain recombines TRBV25-1 with TRBJ2-5, with D possibly being TRBD1 (6 bases). The CDR3 extends over 15 amino acids. Per the germline V gene, CDR1 is MGHDK and CDR2 is SYGVNS. The V and J ends lost 3 bases and 0 bases respectively, with 11 bases between them. CDR3 in DNA: TGTGCCAGCAGTGATCCCAGGGGTTACCAAGAGACCCAGTACTTC. Translated, it gives CASSDPRGYQETQYF.

This clonotype was seen more than once but under ten times. The junction shows a germline mismatch at one end, possibly a read error. The chain recombines TRBV12-3 or TRBV12-4 with TRBJ2-1; 13 bases are a match to TRBD2. The CDR3 is made up of 16 amino acids. The CDR3 nucleotides are TGTGCCAGCATTGCCGGACTAGCGGGGGCCCTAAATGGGCAGTTCTTC. Its translation is CASIAGLAGALNGQFF.

This clonotype came up many times. V gene TRBV10-3 combines with J gene TRBJ2-1, with D uncertain. CDR3 length: 14 amino acids. Germline V gene sequence: CDR1 ENHRY, CDR2 SYGVKD. The V end was cut by 0 bases, the J end by 6 bases, with 9 bases between. Here the CDR3 DNA reads TGTGCCATCAGTGAGTCGGGCTCCCTCAATGAGCAGTTCTTC. Protein sequence: CAISESGSLNEQFF.

This sequence joins TRBV15 and TRBJ2-6; D unresolved. The germline V gene encodes CDR1 LNHNV and CDR2 YYDKDF (reference sequence). V lost 7 bases to trimming and J lost 0 bases, with 4 bases between them. The CDR3 has 13 residues. The CDR3 region has the DNA TGTGCCACCACGAGCTCTGGGGCCAACGTCCTGACTTTC. Encoded protein: CATTSSGANVLTF.

CDR3 nucleotides: TGTGCCAGCAGTGGTGAGGGGGTAGAGACCCAGTACTTC. Amino acids: CASSGEGVETQYF. The V call is TRBV2, the J call TRBJ2-5; D may be TRBD1 (6 bases). CDR3 length equals 13 residues. Germline lookup yields CDR1 SNHLY and CDR2 FYNNEI. V lost 4 bases and J 4 bases, leaving 10 bases between the germline ends.

This clonotype appeared many times. The chain links TRBV5-1 to TRBJ2-1, with D maybe TRBD1 (6 bases). Germline CDR1 is SGHRS and CDR2 is YFSETQ. CDR3 length: 12 residues. Trimming took 0 bases from V and 10 from J, leaving 8 bases between them. The CDR3 DNA follows: TGCGCCAGCAGCTTGGGTACAGGGGAGCAGTTCTTC. Translated: CASSLGTGEQFF.

This clonotype has only a few counts. The genes are TRBV6-2 or TRBV6-3 and TRBJ2-3; D not certain. CDR3 length equals 13 residues. V lost 0 bases, J lost 6 bases, and 7 bases lay in between. The germline V gene encodes CDR1 MNHEY and CDR2 SVGEGT. CDR3 nucleotides: TGTGCCAGCAGTTACTCGTTGGTGGATACGCAGTATTTT. Protein product: CASSYSLVDTQYF.

This clonotype was recorded a few times. This chain links TRBV7-2 with TRBJ2-5; D could derive from TRBD1 or TRBD2 (5 bases each). Germline CDR1 SGHTA, CDR2 FQGNSA. V was clipped by 0 bases and J by 4 bases, with 9 bases between them. The CDR3 extends over 14 amino acids. CDR3 nucleotides: TGTGCCAGCAGCTTAGCCCTGGGACGAGAGACCCAGTACTTC. This translates into CASSLALGRETQYF.

The chain employs TRBV28 and TRBJ2-1; D might be TRBD1 (5 bases). In germline, CDR1 is MDHEN, CDR2 SYDVKM. The CDR3 spans 12 residues. V was cut by 7 bases and J by 4 bases, with 8 bases left in between. The CDR3 bases are TGTGCCAGCACGACAGAATACAATGAGCAGTTCTTC. Its protein is CASTTEYNEQFF.

The chain recombines TRBV5-5 with TRBJ2-7, with D tentatively TRBD1 or TRBD2 (5 bases each). V lost 2 bases and J lost 4, with 13 bases in between. CDR3 length equals 14 residues. CDR1 and CDR2 (germline): SGHKS, YYEKEE (reference sequence). The CDR3 here is CASSFRDPSYEQYF. The CDR3 DNA reads TGTGCCAGCAGCTTCCGGGACCCCTCGTACGAGCAGTACTTC.

This clonotype was recorded a few times. The chain carries TRBV20-1 and TRBJ1-2; tentatively, D is TRBD1 (6 bases). V gave up 3 bases and J gave up 0 bases, with 17 bases separating them. CDR1 and CDR2 (germline): DFQATT, SNEGSKA (reference sequence). CDR3 size: 16 residues. CDR3 sequence: CSARATGNIANYGYTF. DNA for the CDR3: TGCAGTGCTAGGGCGACAGGCAACATAGCTAACTATGGCTACACCTTC.

In its sample, this clonotype was seen many times. The V call is TRBV12-3 or TRBV12-4, the J call TRBJ1-1, with 8 bases lining up with TRBD1. This CDR3 is built from 14 residues. The V and J ends lost 4 bases and 1 base, in that order; junction bases with no gene match: 2. The CDR3 DNA reads as TGTGCCAGCAGTTGGGACAGGACGAACACTGAAGCTTTCTTT. Translating it yields CASSWDRTNTEAFF.

V usage is TRBV4-2 and J usage is TRBJ1-3; 8 bases line up with TRBD1. Germline CDR1 LGHNA, CDR2 YNFKEQ. The CDR3 is made up of 17 amino acids. Trimming cost V 2 bases and J 3 bases; bases outside gene matches: 9. CDR3 sequence (DNA): TGTGCCAGCAGCCAACCTACAGGGGGAAGAAGTGGAAACACCATATATTTT. As protein: CASSQPTGGRSGNTIYF.

This clonotype appeared a few times. The genes are TRBV5-6 and TRBJ2-5; D is unclear. This CDR3 has 13 amino acids. The germline CDR1 and CDR2 sequences are SGHDT and YYEEEE. Trimming took off 0 bases at V and 1 base at J, with 4 bases between the two ends. CDR3 nucleotides: TGTGCCAGCAGCTTGGTGGTCCAAGAGACCCAGTACTTC. This sequence encodes CASSLVVQETQYF.

This clonotype was seen at least ten times. The chain links TRBV4-3 to TRBJ1-2, with D tentatively TRBD1 (5 bases). V lost 1 base to trimming and J lost 2 bases, with 17 bases between them. CDR1 LGHNA and CDR2 YSLEER come from the germline V gene. The CDR3 runs to 17 residues. The CDR3 region is CASSQGDGQHRNYGYTF. CDR3 DNA sequence: TGCGCCAGCAGCCAAGGGGACGGACAACACCGGAACTATGGCTACACCTTC.

This clonotype was recorded a few times. The genes are TRBV12-3 or TRBV12-4 and TRBJ2-2; 9 nucleotides agree with TRBD1. The CDR3 is 15 amino acids. V dropped 6 bases and J dropped 5; count of bases not matched to a gene: 7. The CDR3 DNA reads TGTGCCAGCAGCCCAGGACAGGGGAGGACCGGGGAGCTGTTTTTT. Translated: CASSPGQGRTGELFF.

This clonotype was recorded many times. This chain links TRBV19 with TRBJ2-5; D uncertain. Germline values: CDR1 LNHDA, CDR2 SQIVND (reference sequence). V was cut by 4 bases and J by 5 bases, with 11 bases left in between. The CDR3 loop spans 13 amino acids. CDR3 DNA: TGTGCCAGTAGTACTTCAGCTTGGGAGACCCAGTACTTC. Protein product: CASSTSAWETQYF.

This clonotype was detected a few times. The chain joins TRBV4-1 to TRBJ2-7, with TRBD1 identical over 8 bases. With 5 bases clipped from V and 5 bases from J, the junction kept 11 bases outside the gene matches. Germline-derived CDR1 and CDR2 are MGHRA and YSYEKL. CDR3 length: 15 residues. The CDR3 here is CASSYHQGASDEQYF. The CDR3 DNA follows: TGCGCCAGCAGCTATCACCAGGGGGCGAGCGACGAGCAGTACTTC.

This clonotype was observed many times. The chain uses TRBV27 and TRBJ2-7; D is undetermined. V was trimmed by 0 bases and J by 4 bases, leaving 7 bases between them. Germline CDR1 reads MNHEY; CDR2 reads SMNVEV (reference sequence). This CDR3 spans 13 amino acids. The CDR3 region is CASSLSHGYEQYF. The CDR3 DNA sequence: TGTGCCAGCAGTTTATCTCACGGATACGAGCAGTACTTC.

This clonotype has a handful of counts. The chain has TRBV11-2 and TRBJ2-6; D might be TRBD1 (6 bases). V lost 1 base, J lost 2 bases, and 15 bases lay in between. Germline V gene sequence: CDR1 SGHAT, CDR2 FQNNGV. The CDR3 has 18 residues. CDR3 sequence reads: CASSLVGRGGTGANVLTF. Here the CDR3 DNA reads TGTGCCAGCAGCTTAGTAGGCAGGGGTGGAACTGGGGCCAACGTCCTGACTTTC.

This clonotype was detected a few times. This chain connects TRBV5-6 to TRBJ2-7; no firm D call. The CDR3 covers 12 residues. The germline gives CDR1 SGHDT, CDR2 YYEEEE. The germline V and J ends were trimmed by 4 bases and 5 bases, with 10 bases remaining between them. The CDR3 loop is CASSLNTDEQYF. DNA for the CDR3: TGTGCCAGCAGCCTTAACACGGACGAGCAGTACTTC. The full variable domain, with the rest looked up from reference TRBV5-6 and TRBJ2-7, is DAGVTQSPTHLIKTRGQQVTLRCSPKSGHDTVSWYQQALGQGPQFIFQYYEEEERQRGNFPDRFSGHQFPNYSSELNVNALLLGDSALYLCASSLNTDEQYFGPGTRLTVT.

The chain uses TRBV24-1 and TRBJ2-3, with 9 bases identical to TRBD2. Germline loops: CDR1 KGHDR, CDR2 SFDVKD. Trimming removed 3 bases from V and 4 bases from J; junction bases left unmatched: 7. The length of the CDR3 is 16 residues. This chain's CDR3 is CATSDEGGRASDTQYF. CDR3 in DNA: TGTGCCACCAGTGATGAGGGCGGGAGGGCCTCAGATACGCAGTATTTT.

This clonotype was counted between two and nine times. The J gene is TRBJ2-1, the V gene TRBV29-1; D gene uncertain. Trimming pared 4 bases from V and 3 bases from J, leaving 4 bases between. The CDR3 totals 11 residues. CDR1 is SQVTM and CDR2 is ANQGSEA in the germline V gene. The CDR3 region is CSVVNYNEQFF. CDR3 nucleotides: TGCAGCGTTGTGAACTACAATGAGCAGTTCTTC.